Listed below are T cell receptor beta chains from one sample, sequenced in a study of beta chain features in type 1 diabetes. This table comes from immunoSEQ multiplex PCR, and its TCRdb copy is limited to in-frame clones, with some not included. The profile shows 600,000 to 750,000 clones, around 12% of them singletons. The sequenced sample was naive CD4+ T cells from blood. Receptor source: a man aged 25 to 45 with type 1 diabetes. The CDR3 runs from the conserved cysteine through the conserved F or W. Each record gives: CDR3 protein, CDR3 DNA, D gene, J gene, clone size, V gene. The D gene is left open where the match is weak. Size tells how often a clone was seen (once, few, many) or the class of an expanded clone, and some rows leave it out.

CDR3 protein: CASSQDQGNEQFF
CDR3 DNA: TGCGCCAGCAGCCAAGATCAAGGCAATGAGCAGTTCTTC
D gene: .
J gene: TRBJ2-1
clone size: .
V gene: TRBV4-3

CDR3 protein: CASSSTGLRQFF
CDR3 DNA: TGTGCCAGCAGCTCAACCGGACTCCGTCAGTTCTTC
D gene: .
J gene: TRBJ2-1
clone size: .
V gene: TRBV6-1

CDR3 protein: CASSPGPQETQYF
CDR3 DNA: TGTGCCAGCTCACCAGGACCTCAAGAGACCCAGTACTTC
D gene: .
J gene: TRBJ2-5
clone size: few
V gene: TRBV18

CDR3 protein: CSTSRSYEQYF
CDR3 DNA: TGCAGTACGAGCAGGTCCTACGAGCAGTACTTC
D gene: .
J gene: TRBJ2-7
clone size: few
V gene: TRBV20-1

CDR3 protein: CASRKGQDTDTQYF
CDR3 DNA: TGTGCCAGCAGGAAAGGACAGGACACAGATACGCAGTATTTT
D gene: TRBD1
J gene: TRBJ2-3
clone size: few
V gene: TRBV5-4

CDR3 protein: CASSSPGGVQETQYF
CDR3 DNA: TGTGCCAGCAGCTCCCCGGGGGGAGTTCAAGAGACCCAGTACTTC
D gene: TRBD2
J gene: TRBJ2-5
clone size: .
V gene: TRBV5-4

CDR3 protein: CASSGDRAGTGELFF
CDR3 DNA: TGTGCCAGCAGTGGGGACAGGGCCGGGACCGGGGAGCTGTTTTTT
D gene: TRBD1
J gene: TRBJ2-2
clone size: .
V gene: TRBV2

CDR3 protein: CATDGAHNSPLHF
CDR3 DNA: TGTGCCACGGATGGGGCCCATAATTCACCCCTCCACTTT
D gene: .
J gene: TRBJ1-6
clone size: .
V gene: TRBV30

CDR3 protein: CASRESWGSETQYF
CDR3 DNA: TGCGCCAGCAGGGAATCGTGGGGGTCAGAGACCCAGTACTTC
D gene: .
J gene: TRBJ2-5
clone size: .
V gene: TRBV5-1

CDR3 protein: CASSSYSGNTIYF
CDR3 DNA: TGTGCCAGCAGCTCTTACTCTGGAAACACCATATATTTT
D gene: .
J gene: TRBJ1-3
clone size: few
V gene: TRBV7-2

CDR3 protein: CASSVSSGALGDTQYF
CDR3 DNA: TGTGCCAGCAGCGTAAGTAGCGGGGCCCTCGGGGATACGCAGTATTTT
D gene: TRBD2
J gene: TRBJ2-3
clone size: few
V gene: TRBV9

CDR3 protein: CAWSVGGLETQYF
CDR3 DNA: TGTGCCTGGAGTGTGGGGGGGCTGGAGACCCAGTACTTC
D gene: .
J gene: TRBJ2-5
clone size: .
V gene: TRBV30

CDR3 protein: CASSFKGNLPFNEQYF
CDR3 DNA: TGTGCCAGCAGCTTCAAAGGGAATCTCCCGTTCAACGAGCAGTACTTC
D gene: .
J gene: TRBJ2-7
clone size: few
V gene: TRBV7-2